A single sample gave rise to the 30 T cell receptor beta chains below, sequenced in a study (dated by TCRdb to 2015 to 2016). Library construction relied on RT-PCR. The sample was run on an Illumina MiSeq. The public reads were quality trimmed at Q25 with fastp and then assembled into clones with MiXCR by TCRdb, keeping productive beta chains. One record per CDR3 amino acid sequence lists the most common genes and DNA. The sample has almost 700,000 distinct CDR3 sequences on record, 13% to 15% of them singletons. The top ten constitute around 3.3% of the sample. Material: memory CD4+ T cells from blood. These receptors all come from a female donor in good health, serving as a healthy control.

There are a few counts of this clonotype. J is TRBJ2-1 and V is TRBV5-1, with D perhaps TRBD2 (5 bases). Germline CDR1 is SGHRS and CDR2 is YFSETQ. V dropped 1 base and J dropped 9 bases, with 11 bases sitting between them. The CDR3 spans 13 residues. CDR3 DNA sequence: TGCGCCAGCAGCTTGAGGGAGACCGGTGAGCAGTTCTTC. Amino acids: CASSLRETGEQFF.

This clonotype was seen more than once but under ten times. The chain employs TRBV20-1 and TRBJ1-1; D is unclear. Trimming removed 3 bases at V and 4 bases at J, with 12 bases between. This CDR3 spans 13 amino acids. Looked up from germline, CDR1 is DFQATT and CDR2 is SNEGSKA (reference sequence). CDR3 sequence: CSASPPWGTEAFF. CDR3 sequence (DNA): TGCAGTGCTAGCCCACCCTGGGGCACTGAAGCTTTCTTT.

This clonotype was seen many times. The V and J genes are TRBV10-3 and TRBJ1-1; D call uncertain. Germline values: CDR1 ENHRY, CDR2 SYGVKD. V gave up 3 bases and J gave up 1 base, with 6 bases separating them. The CDR3 consists of 13 residues. The CDR3 DNA follows: TGTGCCATCAGTGACCAACCGAACACTGAAGCTTTCTTT. Its protein product is CAISDQPNTEAFF.

As regards this clonotype: This clone may be a read error of a much larger clone one base away. The chain employs TRBV6-8 and TRBJ2-1; 11 bases agree with TRBD2. The CDR3 is made up of 16 amino acids. Germline CDR1 MNHGY, CDR2 SAAAGT. The CDR3 bases are TGTGACAGCAGTTCGGGACTAGCGGAGGGCTACAATGAGCAGTTCTTC. Translating it yields CDSSSGLAEGYNEQFF.

The CDR3 coding sequence is TGTGCCAGCAGCTTGGGCGAAGCAGGTGGGGGCTTACTCGTTTGGCAGTACTTC. This translates into CASSLGEAGGGLLVWQYF. The chain links TRBV5-6 to TRBJ2-7; possibly TRBD1 for D (6 bases). Germline CDR1 and CDR2: SGHDT and YYEEEE. The CDR3 is 18 residues long. V lost 0 bases, J lost 9 bases, and 28 bases lay in between.

This clonotype was recorded at least ten times. V gene TRBV12-3 or TRBV12-4 combines with J gene TRBJ1-2; D not certain. Trimming left V 5 bases short and J 8 bases short, with 15 bases between. The CDR3 runs 13 residues. This chain's CDR3 is CASSTRVIRGYTF. DNA of the CDR3: TGTGCCAGCAGTACCCGGGTCATCAGGGGCTACACCTTC.

The genes are TRBV20-1 and TRBJ2-3; D gene unclear. Germline V CDR1 and CDR2: DFQATT, SNEGSKA (reference sequence). The CDR3 has 14 amino acids. V was cut by 1 base and J by 4 bases, with 12 bases left in between. DNA of the CDR3: TGCAGTGCTAGAGGTACTAAGGGCGCAGATACGCAGTATTTT. Translating gives CSARGTKGADTQYF.

This clonotype was counted a few times. The V gene is TRBV28, the J gene TRBJ1-3, with no clear D. V dropped 5 bases and J dropped 10 bases, with 15 bases sitting between them. Germline CDR1 reads MDHEN; CDR2 reads SYDVKM. The CDR3 is 13 amino acids. The CDR3 DNA reads TGTGCCAGCAGTCCCCGGACGGGCTGGACCATATATTTT. It specifies CASSPRTGWTIYF.

There are a few counts of this clonotype. This chain joins TRBV5-6 and TRBJ1-2; 10 bases are shared with TRBD1. The CDR3 is 19 residues long. The V gene end was trimmed by 1 base and the J gene end by 2 bases; junction bases not matched to a gene: 14. Germline V lookup: CDR1 SGHDT, CDR2 YYEEEE. In nucleotides, the CDR3 is TGTGCCAGCAGCTTGATCTACCTGGGACAGGGGAGTCGGAACTATGGCTACACCTTC. This translates into CASSLIYLGQGSRNYGYTF.

The chain joins TRBV20-1 to TRBJ1-1; tentatively, D is TRBD1 (6 bases). CDR3 length: 14 amino acids. Germline V lookup: CDR1 DFQATT, CDR2 SNEGSKA (reference sequence). The V end lost 0 bases, the J end lost 5 bases, and 13 bases lay between the germline ends. CDR3 in amino acids: CSARDRGGWTEAFF. The CDR3 nucleotides read TGCAGTGCTAGAGACAGGGGCGGCTGGACTGAAGCTTTCTTT.

This clonotype was counted between two and nine times. J is TRBJ2-5 and V is TRBV7-9; possibly TRBD2 for D (6 bases). Deletions cut 4 bases from V and 6 bases from J, with 18 bases between. This CDR3 is built from 15 residues. The V gene's germline CDR1 is SEHNR and CDR2 FQNEAQ (reference sequence). The DNA for the CDR3 is TGTGCCAGCAGCTCGGGGACTGGAGAGGGAAAGACCCAGTACTTC. This translates into CASSSGTGEGKTQYF.

The chain is built from TRBV7-2 and TRBJ1-4; 8 bases align to TRBD1. The CDR3 runs to 15 residues. In germline, CDR1 is SGHTA, CDR2 FQGNSA. V trimming: 5 bases; J trimming: 8 bases; junction bases outside the gene matches: 10. CDR3 amino acids: CASSPVGQAREKLFF. For the CDR3, the DNA is TGTGCCAGCAGCCCGGTGGGACAGGCAAGGGAAAAACTGTTTTTT.

The V gene is TRBV12-3 or TRBV12-4, the J gene TRBJ1-1, with 10 nucleotides matching TRBD1. V shed 1 base, J shed 1 base, and the junction held 12 bases outside the gene matches. The CDR3 is 19 residues long. The CDR3 DNA sequence: TGTGCCAGCAGTTTAGGATCTTTCGGGACAGGGGACGGGAACACTGAAGCTTTCTTT. This translates into CASSLGSFGTGDGNTEAFF.

In its sample, this clonotype was seen many times. The chain combines TRBV20-1 with TRBJ2-3, with 7 positions matching TRBD2. The CDR3 is 15 residues long. Germline CDR1 DFQATT, CDR2 SNEGSKA (reference sequence). J gave up 1 base and V 1 base, and 5 bases lay outside the gene matches. The CDR3 loop reads CSARARLAGTDTQYF. CDR3 nucleotide sequence: TGCAGTGCTAGAGCCCGTCTAGCGGGCACAGATACGCAGTATTTT.

This clonotype was counted a few times. This chain links TRBV28 with TRBJ1-1; D is unclear. The CDR3 extends over 15 amino acids. Germline V lookup: CDR1 MDHEN, CDR2 SYDVKM. The V end lost 5 bases, the J end lost 11 bases, and 24 bases lay between the germline ends. CDR3 DNA sequence: TGTGCCAGCAGTCCCCTAGACGGCGACAACATGGAGGCTTTCTTT. It specifies CASSPLDGDNMEAFF.

This clonotype was counted at least ten times. V gene TRBV27 combines with J gene TRBJ2-5, with D unresolved. CDR3 length: 10 amino acids. Trimming shortened V by 4 bases and J by 4 bases, and 1 base separated the two germline ends. Germline-derived CDR1 and CDR2 are MNHEY and SMNVEV (reference sequence). The chain's CDR3 is CASSSETQYF. CDR3 in DNA: TGTGCCAGCAGTTCAGAGACCCAGTACTTC.

This clonotype has more than one count but fewer than ten. The chain uses TRBV7-2 and TRBJ1-2, with D unresolved. Germline V gives CDR1 SGHTA, CDR2 FQGNSA. V shed 5 bases and J shed 5 bases, with 12 bases lying between them. The CDR3 runs 13 residues. The CDR3 DNA follows: TGTGCCAGCAGCATTAACGTCATATATGGCTACACCTTC. This codes for CASSINVIYGYTF. Variable domain in full (rest from reference TRBV7-2 and TRBJ1-2): GAGVSQSPSNKVTEKGKDVELRCDPISGHTALYWYRQSLGQGLEFLIYFQGNSAPDKSGLPSDRFSAERTGGSVSTLTIQRTQQEDSAVYLCASSINVIYGYTFGSGTRLTVV.

This clonotype occurred many times. The rearrangement uses TRBV15 and TRBJ2-7, with D possibly matching TRBD2 (5 bases). Deletions cut 1 base from V and 0 bases from J, with 10 bases between. This CDR3 spans 15 amino acids. In germline, CDR1 is LNHNV, CDR2 YYDKDF (reference sequence). Here the CDR3 DNA reads TGTGCCACCAGCAGAGCACTGGGAGACTCCTACGAGCAGTACTTC. Protein product: CATSRALGDSYEQYF.

This clonotype was seen only a few times. V is TRBV6-4 and J is TRBJ2-6; TRBD1 matches 8 bases. V gave up 9 bases and J gave up 2 bases; unmatched junction bases: 9. The CDR3 is 16 residues long. Germline V gene sequence: CDR1 MRHNA, CDR2 SNTAGT. The CDR3 is CASGQGLQAGANVLTF. Here the CDR3 DNA reads TGTGCCAGTGGACAGGGTCTACAGGCTGGGGCCAACGTCCTGACTTTC.

CDR3 amino acids: CASSQERQGATEAFF. The CDR3 DNA is TGCGCCAGCAGCCAAGAAAGACAGGGGGCAACTGAAGCTTTCTTT. J is TRBJ1-1 and V is TRBV4-3, with 10 bases aligning to TRBD1. The CDR3 extends over 15 amino acids. Looked up from germline, CDR1 is LGHNA and CDR2 is YSLEER. V dropped 0 bases and J dropped 5; count of bases not matched to a gene: 3.

This clonotype was seen at least ten times. The chain joins TRBV20-1 to TRBJ2-1; D is unresolved. This CDR3 is built from 12 residues. Trimming removed 4 bases from V and 7 bases from J, with 11 bases in between. Germline CDR1 DFQATT, CDR2 SNEGSKA (reference sequence). The CDR3 DNA follows: TGCAGTGCTATATGGGCTAGGAATGAGCAGTTCTTC. This translates into CSAIWARNEQFF.

This clonotype appeared a few times. The rearrangement links TRBV18 to TRBJ2-2, with D unresolved. The CDR3 consists of 15 residues. The germline V and J ends were trimmed by 0 bases and 7 bases, with 12 bases remaining between them. The germline V gene has CDR1 KGHSH and CDR2 LQKENI. This chain's CDR3 is CASSPPSGRSGELFF. The CDR3 DNA is TGTGCCAGCTCACCACCGTCTGGCCGGAGCGGGGAGCTGTTTTTT.

The table lists this clonotype with many counts. The CDR3 spells CASRDGAYEQYF. DNA of the CDR3: TGTGCCAGCCGGGACGGAGCCTACGAGCAGTACTTC. The V call is TRBV6-2 or TRBV6-3, the J call TRBJ2-7; D may match TRBD1 or TRBD2 (5 bases each). V was trimmed by 8 bases and J by 2 bases, leaving 10 bases between them. Germline V lookup: CDR1 MNHEY, CDR2 SVGEGT. The CDR3 has 12 amino acids.

This clonotype showed up just a few times. J is TRBJ2-7 and V is TRBV12-3 or TRBV12-4; the match to TRBD1 covers 12 bases. The CDR3 runs to 14 residues. The V and J ends lost 6 bases and 12 bases, in that order; junction bases with no gene match: 12. The CDR3 sequence: CASSPQGQGARVYF. CDR3 DNA sequence: TGTGCCAGCAGCCCCCAGGGACAGGGGGCACGCGTGTACTTC.

Turning to this clonotype: Compared with germline, one end of the junction differs, possibly owing to a read error. The chain employs TRBV5-5 and TRBJ1-5; the D gene is possibly TRBD1 (5 bases). The CDR3 extends over 18 amino acids. Germline CDR1 reads SGHKS; CDR2 reads YYEKEE (reference sequence). CDR3 region: CASSLELRQGRGNQPQQF. The CDR3 nucleotides are TGTGCCAGCAGCTTGGAGTTGCGGCAGGGACGGGGCAATCAGCCCCAGCAGTTT.

The chain links TRBV18 to TRBJ2-5; D gene uncertain. The CDR3 runs to 14 residues. V lost 2 bases to trimming and J lost 1 base, with 8 bases between them. The germline CDR1 and CDR2 sequences are KGHSH and LQKENI. The CDR3 DNA sequence: TGTGCCAGCTCACCATCCGCGATCCAAGAGACCCAGTACTTC. Its translation: CASSPSAIQETQYF.

This clonotype was seen ten or more times. The V and J genes are TRBV20-1 and TRBJ2-7, with D unclear. Germline values: CDR1 DFQATT, CDR2 SNEGSKA (reference sequence). The CDR3 length is 16 residues. Trimming took off 0 bases at V and 3 bases at J, with 18 bases between the two ends. The CDR3 DNA reads as TGCAGTGCTAGAGAACGTATCTCGGGCGGTTACTACGAGCAGTACTTC. It yields the protein CSARERISGGYYEQYF.

There are a few counts of this clonotype. The genes are TRBV7-8 and TRBJ1-6, with a tentative D call TRBD1 (6 bases). Trimming pared 11 bases from V and 6 bases from J, leaving 17 bases between. The CDR3 runs to 14 residues. Germline assignment: CDR1 SGHVS and CDR2 FQNEAQ. The CDR3 region has the DNA TGTGCCGGCGGGGATGGAGGGGGTAATTCACCCCTCCACTTT. Translated: CAGGDGGGNSPLHF.

The chain links TRBV5-5 to TRBJ2-3, with D uncertain. The germline V and J ends were trimmed by 5 bases and 10 bases, with 14 bases remaining between them. Germline CDR1 reads SGHKS; CDR2 reads YYEKEE (reference sequence). This CDR3 spans 12 amino acids. The CDR3 sequence: CASSIRWPAQYF. The CDR3 nucleotides read TGTGCCAGCAGTATCAGATGGCCGGCGCAGTATTTT.

The chain uses TRBV5-1 and TRBJ2-5; 7 bases align to TRBD1. CDR1 and CDR2 from the germline V gene are SGHRS and YFSETQ. The CDR3 covers 14 residues. Trimming took 3 bases from V and 2 from J; bases not matched to a gene: 4. DNA for the CDR3: TGCGCCAGCAGCTACGGACAGGAGCAAGAGACCCAGTACTTC. It encodes CASSYGQEQETQYF.